This TCR beta chain was sequenced during a study of blood T cell repertoires in COVID-19. Study details: Spain, Italy and the United States supplied samples that represented acute and convalescent COVID-19. T cells, B-cell-depleted T cells, or PBMCs provided the cDNA or gDNA that served as material.

This clone appeared a single time. The J segment lost 7 bases and the V segment lost 6 bases, leaving 9 bases of the junction unmatched. Germline-derived CDR1 and CDR2 are MDHEN and SYDVKM. CDR3 length: 13 amino acids. As handled by the study authors: Scientists estimated how many nucleated cells there were by amplifying reference gene primers. TCRdb's copy holds only in-frame clones and misses some; the assay was immunoSEQ multiplex PCR. V, J and clone size are those of that table, while D and trimming were read from the DNA. Of around 250,000 clones detected, roughly 85% appear once; the ten largest clones hold around 3%.

The specimen was peripheral blood. The chain links TRBV28 to TRBJ2-7, with 7 bases identical to TRBD1. The origin of this receptor is a woman under 40 with active or convalescent COVID-19. The CDR3 is CASRKTGMGEQYF. DNA for the CDR3: TGTGCCAGCAGGAAGACAGGGATGGGGGAGCAGTACTTC.